The clone carrying this T cell receptor (beta chain) was seen more than once but under ten times. Its specificity is not known. The sample's treatment: roughly 10-day PBMC culture with coronavirus spike peptide pools or control peptides (ViraFEST assay). Cultured CD4+ T cell DNA underwent sequencing with the Oncomine TCR Beta short-read assay. After culture, CD4+ T cells served as the source for genomic DNA extraction. TCRdb redid the calling of the PCR reads with MiXCR, one entry per CDR3 protein. The data hold about 18,000 distinct CDR3 sequences, with roughly 60% observed a single time. V gave up 1 base and J gave up 9 bases, with 12 bases separating them. Germline CDR1 is KGHDR and CDR2 is SFDVKD. The CDR3 spans 13 residues. The data belong to a study of vaccination and CD4 T cells after COVID-19. The overall study: Post-vaccination specimens were collected at a median of approximately 66 days following dose two (range 14 to 241).

The sequence was collected from a human donor who had recovered from COVID-19. The V call is TRBV24-1, the J call TRBJ2-7; D possibly uses TRBD1 or TRBD2 (6 bases each). The sample was CD4+ T cells from blood, cultured in vitro. The CDR3 sequence: CATSDLHTGAQYF. The CDR3 DNA reads as TGTGCCACCAGTGATTTACATACGGGGGCGCAGTACTTC.